These T cell receptor beta chains were read from a single sample in a study of cytomegalovirus exposure and HLA in healthy donors. Clones were sequenced by immunoSEQ multiplex PCR, and TCRdb holds only the in-frame ones, with some missing. This table has 150,000 to 200,000 clones, more than 75% appearing once. The sequenced sample consisted of PBMCs. These receptor sequences come from a woman aged 18-35 years in good health and CMV-seronegative. The CDR3 runs from the conserved cysteine through the conserved F or W. The D gene is left open where the match is weak. Not all rows give a size; the values are once, few, many and, for expanded clones, a class.

v_call	d_call	clone_size	j_call	cdr3_aa	cdr3_nt
TRBV5-1	-	once	TRBJ2-7	CASSIDGIRFGEQYF	TGCGCCAGCAGCATTGACGGTATCAGGTTCGGCGAGCAGTACTTC
TRBV5-1	TRBD1	-	TRBJ1-2	CASRLTGGDGYTF	TGCGCTAGCAGACTTACAGGGGGAGATGGCTACACCTTC
TRBV5-1	TRBD1	-	TRBJ1-3	CASSSGTGDSGNTIYF	TGCGCCAGCAGCTCGGGGACAGGCGACTCTGGAAACACCATATATTTT
TRBV18	-	-	TRBJ2-7	CASSPGQQGEQYF	TGTGCCAGCTCACCAGGCCAACAGGGTGAGCAGTACTTC
TRBV19	TRBD1	-	TRBJ1-5	CASRTRTGRVNQPQHF	TGTGCCAGTAGGACGCGGACAGGGAGGGTCAATCAGCCCCAGCATTTT
TRBV5-1	TRBD1	-	TRBJ1-1	CASSATGGLTEAFF	TGCGCCAGCAGCGCGACAGGGGGCCTCACTGAAGCTTTCTTT
TRBV6-1	TRBD2	-	TRBJ2-3	CASSEVGSGMWTDTQYF	TGTGCCAGCAGTGAAGTGGGTAGCGGGATGTGGACAGATACGCAGTATTTT
TRBV27	-	-	TRBJ2-7	CASSLYPSLSSYEQYF	TGTGCCAGCAGTTTATACCCTAGCCTCAGCTCCTACGAGCAGTACTTC
TRBV19	TRBD1	-	TRBJ2-7	CASSIEGTGPYEQYF	TGTGCCAGTAGTATAGAAGGGACAGGGCCCTACGAGCAGTACTTC
TRBV13	TRBD2	few	TRBJ2-1	CASSPREGQNEQFF	TGTGCCAGCAGCCCGCGGGAGGGCCAGAATGAGCAGTTCTTC